The rows below give T cell receptor beta chains drawn from one sample of a study of blood T cell repertoires in COVID-19. The table came from immunoSEQ multiplex PCR; TCRdb's copy has only in-frame clones and leaves some out. Among 200,000 to 300,000 clones listed, 70% to 90% were seen once. The specimen sequenced was peripheral blood. These receptors originate from a woman aged 40 to 50 with acute or convalescent COVID-19. CDR3s include the opening cysteine and the closing phenylalanine or tryptophan. D genes are given only for firm matches. A clone size is listed for some rows: how often the clone was seen (once, few, many), or a class if it is expanded.

TRBJ2-3	TRBV4-1	.	TRBD2	TGCGCCAGCAGCCCGTCCCCGGGACTAGCGGGGCCAACGACTAGCACAGATACGCAGTATTTT	CASSPSPGLAGPTTSTDTQYF
TRBJ2-2	TRBV4-2	.	TRBD2	TGTGCCAGCAGCCATTCTGGGACTAGCGCGAACACCGGGGAGCTGTTTTTT	CASSHSGTSANTGELFF
TRBJ2-2	TRBV9	.	TRBD2	TGTGCCCGCCGGGACGGGGGGGCGCACGGGGAGCTGTTTTTT	CARRDGGAHGELFF
TRBJ1-1	TRBV2	.	.	TGTGCCAGCAGTGAACCAACGTTGAAGAGGGAGGTGAGCACTGAAGCTTTCTTT	CASSEPTLKREVSTEAFF
TRBJ2-3	TRBV24-1	.	.	TGTGCCACCAGTCGTTCATCAGTGGTAGATACGCAGTATTTT	CATSRSSVVDTQYF
TRBJ1-5	TRBV11-2	.	TRBD1	TGTGCCAGCAGCCAGACGACAGGGACGGATCAGCCCCAGCATTTT	CASSQTTGTDQPQHF
TRBJ2-1	TRBV4-2	.	.	TGTGCCAGCAGCCAAGGCAGGGACAATGAGCAGTTCTTC	CASSQGRDNEQFF
TRBJ1-2	TRBV12-3/TRBV12-4	.	TRBD1	TGTGCCAGCACCCACAGGGGGCTCGGCTACACCTTC	CASTHRGLGYTF
TRBJ1-4	TRBV5-6	.	.	TGTGCCAGCAGCACGCCCGGGGCCCGGGGGGAAAAACTGTTTTTT	CASSTPGARGEKLFF
TRBJ2-1	TRBV9	.	TRBD1	TGTGCCAGCAGCGGGCGACAGGGGGCCGGTGAGCAGTTCTTC	CASSGRQGAGEQFF
TRBJ2-3	TRBV6-4	.	TRBD2	TGTGCCAGCACCCACCCCAGCGGGGGGCTGTCAGATACGCAGTATTTT	CASTHPSGGLSDTQYF
TRBJ1-2	TRBV24-1	once	TRBD1	TGTGCCACCAGTGATTTGCAATTGGGACAGAGGGGATCGGGCTACACCTTC	CATSDLQLGQRGSGYTF